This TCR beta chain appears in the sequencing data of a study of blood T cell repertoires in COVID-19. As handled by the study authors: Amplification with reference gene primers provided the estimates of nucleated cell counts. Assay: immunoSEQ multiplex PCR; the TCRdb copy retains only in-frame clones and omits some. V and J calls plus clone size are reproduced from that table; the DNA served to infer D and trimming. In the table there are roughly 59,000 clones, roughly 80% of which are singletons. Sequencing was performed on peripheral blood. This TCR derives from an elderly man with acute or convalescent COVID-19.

The CDR3 nucleotides are TGCGCCAGCAGCTTTCGGGACACTTATGGCTACACCTTC. Translating gives CASSFRDTYGYTF. V usage is TRBV5-1 and J usage is TRBJ1-2, with TRBD1 as a possible D gene (6 bases). This CDR3 region has 13 residues. The germline V gene has CDR1 SGHRS and CDR2 YFSETQ. The V gene lost 2 bases and the J gene lost 5 bases, with 10 bases spanning the gap.